This T cell receptor beta chain was retrieved from a study of blood T cells in healthy people across ages. Points from the study as a whole: Long-lived donors had more naive CD4+ cells and higher diversity than aged donors.

Alongside a J-beta primer mix, a sample-barcoded 5' primer served in a second PCR lasting about 7 to 11 cycles. A single record per CDR3 protein comes from TCRdb applying MiXCR to the 5' RACE reads. The sample carries over a million distinct CDR3 sequences, approximately 43% recorded once. V was shortened by 3 bases and J by 5 bases, with 12 bases between the two germline ends. Germline V gives CDR1 SGDLS, CDR2 YYNGEE. This CDR3 contains 14 residues. Turning to this clonotype: Its antigen is still unknown.

The authors extracted at least 6 micrograms of total RNA per sample. The chain recombines TRBV9 with TRBJ2-1, with a possible D match to TRBD1 (6 bases). Sequenced input: blood. The receptor was isolated from a young woman in good health. The CDR3 loop is CASSESGTNNEQFF. Written as DNA, the CDR3 is TGTGCCAGCAGCGAGTCCGGGACAAACAATGAGCAGTTCTTC.